This T cell receptor (beta chain) originates from a study of early T cells in non-severe SARS-CoV-2 infection. Study context: Sequencing targeted bulk RNA from unsorted whole blood, leaving chains unpaired.

This clonotype was counted only a few times. As yet, its antigen is unknown. V shed 0 bases and J 4 bases; nucleotides not matched to a gene: 6. This CDR3 spans 16 amino acids. Germline CDR1 LGHNT, CDR2 FRNRAP. Attachment of unique molecular identifiers was made to individual cDNA molecules. TCRdb analysed the 5' RACE reads with MiXCR anew, one entry per CDR3 protein. The data show more than 50,000 distinct CDR3 sequences, roughly an eighth seen once. Study-level findings and limits: The VDJdb matching leaned toward anti-spike CD8 responses and overlooked private and CD4 specificities.

The receptor was isolated from an adult who was a healthcare worker with PCR-confirmed SARS-CoV-2 infection or an uninfected control (not recorded which). V gene TRBV12-5 combines with J gene TRBJ1-2; 9 bases fit TRBD1. Material: whole blood. CDR3 region: CASGLVNRGLVYGYTF. In DNA form, the CDR3 reads TGTGCTAGTGGTTTGGTTAACAGGGGGCTCGTCTATGGCTACACCTTC.